Sequencing of this T cell receptor (beta chain) was carried out in a study of cytomegalovirus exposure and HLA in healthy donors. Researchers ran the PCR with 60 Vbeta and 13 Jbeta primers. Libraries were prepared by immunoSEQ multiplex PCR; TCRdb keeps only in-frame clonotypes and omits some of them. The sample contains roughly 120,000 clones, around 79% of which appear only once. The CDR3 contains 14 residues. The ends lost 3 bases at V and 5 bases at J; junction bases unmatched: 4. Germline V gives CDR1 KGHSH, CDR2 LQKENI. The TCR originated in a woman in her thirties or forties in good health and CMV-seropositive. Sequenced input: PBMCs. The genes are TRBV18 and TRBJ1-1; 9 bases line up with TRBD1. The CDR3 here is CASSPDRGNTEAFF. Written as DNA, the CDR3 is TGTGCCAGCTCACCCGACAGGGGGAATACTGAAGCTTTCTTT.